Described below is a single T cell receptor (beta chain) sequence and its context. What it binds is not known. The sample is drawn from a study of neurological immune-mediated disorders. Whole-study findings and limits: Expanded clones shared no CDR3 amino acid sequences across subjects, suggesting private repertoires in all groups.

Volunteers from a blood bank in Maryland, USA, constituted the healthy controls. Synthesis of cDNA was performed by 5'RACE using 10-nucleotide random UMIs. TCRdb ran MiXCR on the 5' RACE reads and lists one entry per CDR3 protein. The table lists tens of thousands of distinct CDR3 sequences, roughly 18% of them singletons. This sequence was found in a woman in her thirties or forties in good health. What was sequenced was PBMCs.

CDR3 nucleotide sequence: TGTGCCATCAGTGTCTCCGGGGGGTCCTCCTACAATGAGCAGTTCTTC. Translating gives CAISVSGGSSYNEQFF. The genes are TRBV10-3 and TRBJ2-1; 7 bases line up with TRBD2. Per germline, CDR1 ENHRY and CDR2 SYGVKD. With 4 bases clipped from V and 0 bases from J, the junction kept 6 bases outside the gene matches. This CDR3 is built from 16 residues.